Listed below are T cell receptor beta chains from one sample, sequenced in a study of shared clonotypes between healthy human individuals. Generated by immunoSEQ multiplex PCR, the TCRdb table keeps only in-frame clones and is missing some. Of hundreds of thousands of clones listed, approximately 96% are singletons. Specimen: naive CD8+ T cells sorted from blood. The source is a woman aged 30 to 39 in good health. Both conserved end residues are part of each CDR3. The order of the fields is V gene, J gene, clone size, D gene, CDR3 DNA, CDR3 protein. D genes are given only for firm matches. Size is stated for part of the rows, as once, few or many counts, or as a class when the clone is expanded.

TRBV5-1	TRBJ2-7	-	TRBD2	TGCGCCAGCAGCTGGACAGTAGCGGGAGACGGGGACGAGCAGTACTTC	CASSWTVAGDGDEQYF
TRBV21-1	TRBJ2-3	-	-	TGTGCCAGCAGCAAAGGGACTAGCGGGACGTTTCCCCTTACACACACAGATACGCAGTATTTT	CASSKGTSGTFPLTHTDTQYF
TRBV7-9	TRBJ2-7	-	-	TGTGCCAGCAGCTCCAGCAGAAGCTACGAGCAGTACTTC	CASSSSRSYEQYF
TRBV28	TRBJ2-7	-	TRBD1	TGTGCCAGCAGTTACGGGACAGGGCGAGACGAGCAGTACTTC	CASSYGTGRDEQYF
TRBV7-8	TRBJ2-7	-	-	TGTGCCAGCAGCTTAGGGCCTAGCATAAACGACGGGCAGTACTTC	CASSLGPSINDGQYF
TRBV11-2	TRBJ2-7	-	-	TGTGCCAGCAGCTTCTGGAGGGCCGGCGACGAGCAGTACTTC	CASSFWRAGDEQYF
TRBV5-1	TRBJ1-1	-	TRBD1	TGCGCCAGCAGATCGACAGGGATGAACACTGAAGCTTTCTTT	CASRSTGMNTEAFF
TRBV4-2	TRBJ2-7	-	-	TGTGCCAGCAGCCCGGGTCTCTCCTACGAGCAGTACTTC	CASSPGLSYEQYF
TRBV28	TRBJ2-1	-	TRBD2	TGTGCCAGCAGTTTGACCCCTCGGACTAGCGGACGCTCCTACAATGAGCAGTTCTTC	CASSLTPRTSGRSYNEQFF
TRBV15	TRBJ1-1	-	-	TGTGCCACCGGCGAGGGAAACACTGAAGCTTTCTTT	CATGEGNTEAFF
TRBV18	TRBJ2-7	-	TRBD2	TGTGCCAGCTCACCGGGCGGGAGTGGCTACGAGCAGTACTTC	CASSPGGSGYEQYF
TRBV27	TRBJ1-2	once	TRBD1	TGTGCCAGCAGTCCATATGCCACCGCCGGGACAGGGGACGGCTACACCTTC	CASSPYATAGTGDGYTF
TRBV29-1	TRBJ2-1	-	-	TGCAGCGTGAGGGGGGGTCTCTCCTCCTACAATGAGCAGTTCTTC	CSVRGGLSSYNEQFF
TRBV28	TRBJ2-3	-	-	TGTGCCAGCAGTTTCAGCCTAAAGACAGATACGCAGTATTTT	CASSFSLKTDTQYF
TRBV6-4	TRBJ1-3	-	-	TGTGCCAGCAGCAAACGTATTCTGACGGGAAGCCTGGGAAACACCATATATTTT	CASSKRILTGSLGNTIYF
TRBV11-2	TRBJ2-7	once	TRBD2	TGTGCCAGCAGCTTAGGACTAGCGGGCCACTACGAGCAGTACTTC	CASSLGLAGHYEQYF
TRBV27	TRBJ2-7	-	-	TGTGCCAGCAGTTTTCAGGGGGGGGCCGAGCAGTACTTC	CASSFQGGAEQYF
TRBV9	TRBJ2-1	-	-	TGTGCCAGCAGCGTAGATTCAGGGCCGCCGATCTTC	CASSVDSGPPIF
TRBV10-2	TRBJ1-1	-	TRBD1	TGCGCCAGCAGCTCGGGACAGGGGAACACTGAAGCTTTCTTT	CASSSGQGNTEAFF
TRBV28	TRBJ1-3	-	TRBD1	TGTGCCAGCAGTTCTTCTAGAACAGGGGCTGGAAACACCATATATTTT	CASSSSRTGAGNTIYF
TRBV19	TRBJ1-5	-	-	TGTGCCAGTAGCACAATCCTTGGGGGTAATCAGCCCCAGCATTTT	CASSTILGGNQPQHF
TRBV10-2	TRBJ2-7	-	-	TGCGCCAGCAGCCCCGGGACGCTCGAGCAGTACTTC	CASSPGTLEQYF
TRBV6-1	TRBJ1-1	-	-	TGTGCCAGCAGTGAAGAGAGTTGGGAAGCTTTCTTT	CASSEESWEAFF
TRBV6-5	TRBJ2-1	once	-	TGTGCCAGCAGTTTCTCTGGGTACAATGAGCAGTTCTTC	CASSFSGYNEQFF
TRBV10-1	TRBJ2-3	-	-	TGCGCCAGCAGTGACATCCTAGATGAGGACACGCAGTATTTT	CASSDILDEDTQYF
TRBV11-2	TRBJ2-4	-	-	TGTGCCAGCGGAACCAGGACCTACAGTAACATTCAGTACTTC	CASGTRTYSNIQYF
TRBV7-9	TRBJ2-2	-	-	TGTGCCAGCAGCCCTCTATTCACCGGGGAGCTGTTTTTT	CASSPLFTGELFF
TRBV5-6	TRBJ2-5	-	TRBD2	TGTGCCAGCAGCTTGTTGGTAGCGGGACAAGAGACCCAGTACTTC	CASSLLVAGQETQYF